The 6 T cell receptor beta chains below come from one sample, sequenced in a study of HIV-infected patients and healthy controls. Follow-up blood was drawn about 14 weeks, roughly three months, after antiretroviral therapy began. The repertoire came from unfractionated whole blood and reflected all unsorted peripheral T cells. Alpha and beta constant-region primers primed reverse transcription of 400 to 500 ng RNA. Alpha and beta chain libraries were made separately by chain-specific third strand synthesis with multiplexing indices. In TCRdb, the 5' RACE reads were re-called with MiXCR into one record per CDR3 protein. The sample contains several thousand distinct CDR3 sequences, about 9.3% of which appear only once. The sequenced sample was blood, obtained during antiretroviral therapy. The receptors originated from an adult with HIV infection.

This clonotype has only a few counts. The chain couples TRBV20-1 to TRBJ1-2; D remains unclear. Trimming pared 2 bases from V and 0 bases from J, leaving 7 bases between. Germline V gene data show CDR1 as DFQATT and CDR2 as SNEGSKA (reference sequence). The CDR3 covers 13 residues. CDR3 residues: CSARTSANYGYTF. DNA for the CDR3: TGCAGTGCTAGAACCTCTGCTAACTATGGCTACACCTTC.

This clonotype occurred a few times. V gene TRBV4-1 combines with J gene TRBJ2-7; TRBD2 matches 8 bases. V gave up 4 bases and J gave up 2 bases; unmatched junction bases: 7. This CDR3 comprises 15 residues. The V gene's germline CDR1 is MGHRA and CDR2 YSYEKL. The CDR3: CASSLSPAGAYEQYV. The CDR3 DNA reads TGCGCCAGCAGCCTAAGCCCAGCGGGGGCCTACGAGCAGTACGTC.

This clonotype occurred many times. V is TRBV30 and J is TRBJ1-4; TRBD1 agrees at 10 bases. With 0 bases clipped from V and 8 bases from J, the junction kept 6 bases outside the gene matches. Germline V gene lookup returns CDR1 GTSNPN and CDR2 SVGIG (reference sequence). This CDR3 has 15 amino acids. In nucleotides, the CDR3 is TGTGCCTGGAGTGTACGGACAGGGGGAAAGGAAAAACTGTTTTTT. Translated, it gives CAWSVRTGGKEKLFF.

This clonotype was detected ten times or more. The chain has TRBV12-3 or TRBV12-4 and TRBJ1-5; a weak D match, TRBD1 (5 bases). Trimming left V 1 base short and J 8 bases short, with 12 bases between. The CDR3 covers 14 residues. The DNA for the CDR3 is TGTGCCAGCAGTTTAGACCCAGGGCTTGAGCCCCAGCATTTT. It translates to CASSLDPGLEPQHF.

By sample share, this clonotype is medium-sized. J is TRBJ2-2 and V is TRBV20-1; a possible D gene is TRBD2 (7 bases). Germline V gives CDR1 DFQATT, CDR2 SNEGSKA (reference sequence). V was cut by 1 base and J by 7 bases, with 13 bases left in between. The CDR3 is made up of 14 amino acids. The CDR3 DNA reads as TGCAGTGCTAGAGCCCGGGGGGCCAGCGGGGAGCTGTTTTTT. It translates to CSARARGASGELFF.

V and J are TRBV10-3 and TRBJ2-3, with 10 bases fitting TRBD1. Germline V gene lookup returns CDR1 ENHRY and CDR2 SYGVKD. After removal of 6 bases from V and 3 bases from J, the junction contained 3 bases not matched to a gene. The CDR3 has 14 amino acids. The CDR3 sequence: CAIRRQGATDTQYF. The CDR3, as DNA: TGTGCCATCAGAAGACAGGGGGCAACAGATACGCAGTATTTT.